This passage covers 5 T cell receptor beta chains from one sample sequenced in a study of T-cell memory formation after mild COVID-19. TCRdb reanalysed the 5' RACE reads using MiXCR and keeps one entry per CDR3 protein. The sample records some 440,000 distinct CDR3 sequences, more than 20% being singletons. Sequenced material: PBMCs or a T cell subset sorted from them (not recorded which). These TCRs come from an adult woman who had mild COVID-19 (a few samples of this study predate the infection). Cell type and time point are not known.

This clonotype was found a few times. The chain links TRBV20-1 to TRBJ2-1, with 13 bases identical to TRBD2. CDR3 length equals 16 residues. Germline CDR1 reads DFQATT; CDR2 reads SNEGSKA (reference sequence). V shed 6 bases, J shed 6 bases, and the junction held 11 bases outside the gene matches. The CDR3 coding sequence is TGCAGTGCCGGGACTAGCGGGATCCGGGCCGGCAATGAGCAGTTCTTC. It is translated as CSAGTSGIRAGNEQFF.

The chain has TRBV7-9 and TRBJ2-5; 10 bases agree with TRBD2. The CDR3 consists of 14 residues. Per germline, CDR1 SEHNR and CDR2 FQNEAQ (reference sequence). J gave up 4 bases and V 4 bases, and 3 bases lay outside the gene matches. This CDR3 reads CASSSWTSGETQYF. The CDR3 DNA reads TGTGCCAGCAGCTCATGGACTAGCGGAGAGACCCAGTACTTC.

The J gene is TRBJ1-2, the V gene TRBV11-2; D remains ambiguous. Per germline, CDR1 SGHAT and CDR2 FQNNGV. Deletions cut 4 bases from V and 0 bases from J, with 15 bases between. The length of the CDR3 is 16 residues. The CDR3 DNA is TGTGCCAGCAGCTCCGACGGCCGGGTCACTAACTATGGCTACACCTTC. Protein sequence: CASSSDGRVTNYGYTF.

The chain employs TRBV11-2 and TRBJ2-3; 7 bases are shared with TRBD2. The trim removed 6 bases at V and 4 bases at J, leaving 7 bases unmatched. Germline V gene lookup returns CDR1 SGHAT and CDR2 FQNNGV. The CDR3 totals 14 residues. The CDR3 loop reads CASRKSGAADTQYF. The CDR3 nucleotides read TGTGCCAGCAGAAAGAGCGGGGCCGCAGATACGCAGTATTTT.

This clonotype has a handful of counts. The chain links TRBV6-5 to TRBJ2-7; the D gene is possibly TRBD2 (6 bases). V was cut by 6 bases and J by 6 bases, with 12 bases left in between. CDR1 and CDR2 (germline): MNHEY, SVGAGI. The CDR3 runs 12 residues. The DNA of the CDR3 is TGTGCCAGCAGGCCTATGGGGGGCGAGCAGTACTTC. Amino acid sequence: CASRPMGGEQYF.